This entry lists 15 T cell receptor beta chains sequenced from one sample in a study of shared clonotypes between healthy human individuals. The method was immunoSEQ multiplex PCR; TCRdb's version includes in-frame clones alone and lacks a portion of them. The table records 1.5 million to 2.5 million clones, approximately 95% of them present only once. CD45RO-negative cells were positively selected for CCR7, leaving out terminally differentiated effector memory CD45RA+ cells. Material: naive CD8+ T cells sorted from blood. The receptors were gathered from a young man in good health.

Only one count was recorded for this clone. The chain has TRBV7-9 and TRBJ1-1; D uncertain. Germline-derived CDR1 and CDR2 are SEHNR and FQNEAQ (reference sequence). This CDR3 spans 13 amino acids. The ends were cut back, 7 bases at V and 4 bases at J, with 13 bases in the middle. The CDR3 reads CASTPLSATEAFF. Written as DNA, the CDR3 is TGTGCCAGCACCCCTCTTTCCGCCACTGAAGCTTTCTTT.

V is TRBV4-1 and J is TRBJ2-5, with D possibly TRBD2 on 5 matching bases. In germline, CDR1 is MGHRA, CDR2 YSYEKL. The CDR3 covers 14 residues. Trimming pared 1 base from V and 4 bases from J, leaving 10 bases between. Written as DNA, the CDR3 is TGCGCCAGCAGCCAAGTGGTAGCGACAGAGACCCAGTACTTC. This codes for CASSQVVATETQYF.

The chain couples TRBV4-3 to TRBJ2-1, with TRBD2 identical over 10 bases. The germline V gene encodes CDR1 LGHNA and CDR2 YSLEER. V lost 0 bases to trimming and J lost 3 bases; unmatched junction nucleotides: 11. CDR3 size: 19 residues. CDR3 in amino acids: CASSQEEAGLAADYNEQFF. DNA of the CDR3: TGCGCCAGCAGCCAAGAAGAGGCTGGACTAGCGGCCGACTACAATGAGCAGTTCTTC.

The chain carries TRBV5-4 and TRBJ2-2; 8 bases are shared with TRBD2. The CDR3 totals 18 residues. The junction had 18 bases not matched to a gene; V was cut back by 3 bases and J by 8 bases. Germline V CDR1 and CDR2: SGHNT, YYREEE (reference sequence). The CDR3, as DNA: TGTGCCAGCAGCTCCCGTGACCGGCCTAGCGGGCTTCAGGGGGAGCTGTTTTTT. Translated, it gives CASSSRDRPSGLQGELFF.

This chain's CDR3 is CASSWGLGYEQYF. The CDR3 nucleotides are TGTGCCAGCAGCTGGGGGTTGGGGTACGAGCAGTACTTC. J is TRBJ2-7 and V is TRBV5-5; perhaps D is TRBD1 or TRBD2 (5 bases each). Between the trimmed V and J ends, which lost 3 bases and 4 bases, there was a span of 11 bases. Germline lookup yields CDR1 SGHKS and CDR2 YYEKEE (reference sequence). The CDR3 is 13 residues long.

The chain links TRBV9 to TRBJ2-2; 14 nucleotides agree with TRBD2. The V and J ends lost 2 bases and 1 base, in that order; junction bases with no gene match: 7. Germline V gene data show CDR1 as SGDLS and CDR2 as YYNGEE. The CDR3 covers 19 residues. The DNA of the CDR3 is TGTGCCAGCAGCGTGTGGGGACTAGCGGGGGCTATGAACACCGGGGAGCTGTTTTTT. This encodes CASSVWGLAGAMNTGELFF. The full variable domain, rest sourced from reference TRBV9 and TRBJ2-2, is DSGVTQTPKHLITATGQRVTLRCSPRSGDLSVYWYQQSLDQGLQFLIQYYNGEERAKGNILERFSAQQFPDLHSELNLSSLELGDSALYFCASSVWGLAGAMNTGELFFGEGSRLTVL.

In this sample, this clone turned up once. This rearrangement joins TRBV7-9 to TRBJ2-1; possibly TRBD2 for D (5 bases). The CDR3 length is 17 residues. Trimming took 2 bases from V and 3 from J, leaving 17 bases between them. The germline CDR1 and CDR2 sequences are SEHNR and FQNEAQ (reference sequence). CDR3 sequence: CASSLPTTSADYNEQFF. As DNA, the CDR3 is TGTGCCAGCAGCTTACCGACTACTAGTGCTGACTACAATGAGCAGTTCTTC.

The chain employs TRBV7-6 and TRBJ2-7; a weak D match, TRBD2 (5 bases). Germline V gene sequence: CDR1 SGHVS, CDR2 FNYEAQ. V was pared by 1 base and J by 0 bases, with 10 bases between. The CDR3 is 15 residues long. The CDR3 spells CASSLGLLGSYEQYF. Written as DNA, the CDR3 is TGTGCCAGCAGCTTAGGACTACTTGGCTCCTACGAGCAGTACTTC.

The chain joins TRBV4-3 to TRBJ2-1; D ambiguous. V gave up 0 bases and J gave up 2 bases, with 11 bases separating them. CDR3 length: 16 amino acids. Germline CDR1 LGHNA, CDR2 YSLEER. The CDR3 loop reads CASSQDMDLTYNEQFF. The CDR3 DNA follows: TGCGCCAGCAGCCAAGATATGGATTTAACCTACAATGAGCAGTTCTTC.

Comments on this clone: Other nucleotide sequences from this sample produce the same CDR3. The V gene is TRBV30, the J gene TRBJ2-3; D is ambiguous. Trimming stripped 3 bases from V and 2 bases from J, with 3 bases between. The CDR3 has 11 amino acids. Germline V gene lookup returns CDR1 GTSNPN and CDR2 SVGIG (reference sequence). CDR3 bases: TGTGCCTGGAGCCCCACAGATACGCAGTATTTT. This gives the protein CAWSPTDTQYF. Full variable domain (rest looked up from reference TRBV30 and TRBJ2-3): SQTIHQWPATLVQPVGSPLSLECTVEGTSNPNLYWYRQAAGRGLQLLFYSVGIGQISSEVPQNLSASRPQDRQFILSSKKLLLSDSGFYLCAWSPTDTQYFGPGTRLTVL.

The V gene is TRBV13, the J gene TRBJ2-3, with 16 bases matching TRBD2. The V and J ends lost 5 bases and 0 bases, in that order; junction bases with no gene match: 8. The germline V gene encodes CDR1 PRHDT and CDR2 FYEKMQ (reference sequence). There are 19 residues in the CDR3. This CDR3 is CASSPGLAGGLRSTDTQYF. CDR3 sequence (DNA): TGTGCCAGCAGCCCGGGACTAGCGGGGGGGCTCAGGAGCACAGATACGCAGTATTTT.

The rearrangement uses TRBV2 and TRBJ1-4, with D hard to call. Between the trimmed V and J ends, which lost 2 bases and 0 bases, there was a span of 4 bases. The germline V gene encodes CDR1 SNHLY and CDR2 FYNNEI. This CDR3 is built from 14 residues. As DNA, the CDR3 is TGTGCCAGCAGTGAACTTGCAACTAATGAAAAACTGTTTTTT. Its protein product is CASSELATNEKLFF.

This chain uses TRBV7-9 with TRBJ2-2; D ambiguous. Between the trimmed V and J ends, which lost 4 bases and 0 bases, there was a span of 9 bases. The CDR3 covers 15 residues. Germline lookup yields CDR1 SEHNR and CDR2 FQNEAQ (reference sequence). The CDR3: CASSSDAPNTGELFF. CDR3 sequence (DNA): TGTGCCAGCAGCTCGGACGCGCCGAACACCGGGGAGCTGTTTTTT.

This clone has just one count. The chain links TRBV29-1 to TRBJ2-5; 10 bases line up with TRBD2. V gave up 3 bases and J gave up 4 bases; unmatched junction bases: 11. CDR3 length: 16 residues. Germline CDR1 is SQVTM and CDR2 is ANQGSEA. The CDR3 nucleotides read TGCAGCGTTGATCTATGGCTAGCGGGGGAGATAGAGACCCAGTACTTC. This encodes CSVDLWLAGEIETQYF.

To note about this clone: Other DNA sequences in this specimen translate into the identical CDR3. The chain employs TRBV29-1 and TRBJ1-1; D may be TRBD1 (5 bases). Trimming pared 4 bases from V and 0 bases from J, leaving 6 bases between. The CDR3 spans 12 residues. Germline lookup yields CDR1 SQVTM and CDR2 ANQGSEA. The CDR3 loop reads CSVGQMNTEAFF. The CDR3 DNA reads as TGCAGCGTTGGACAGATGAACACTGAAGCTTTCTTT.